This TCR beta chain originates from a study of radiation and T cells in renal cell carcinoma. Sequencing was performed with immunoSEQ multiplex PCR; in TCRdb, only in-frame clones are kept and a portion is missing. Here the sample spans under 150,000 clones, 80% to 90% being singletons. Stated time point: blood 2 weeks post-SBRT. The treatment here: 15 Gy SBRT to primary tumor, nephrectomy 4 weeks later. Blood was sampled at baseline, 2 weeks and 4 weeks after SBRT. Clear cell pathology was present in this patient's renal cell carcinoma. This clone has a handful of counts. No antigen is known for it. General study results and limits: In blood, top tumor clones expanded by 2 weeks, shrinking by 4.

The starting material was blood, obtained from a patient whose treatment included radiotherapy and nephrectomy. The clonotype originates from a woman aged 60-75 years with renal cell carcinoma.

CDR3 bases: TGTGCCAGCGGAGGGGAAGGCTCCGGGCCCTACGAGCAGTACTTC. As protein: CASGGEGSGPYEQYF. The chain has TRBV9 and TRBJ2-7, with D tentatively TRBD2 (6 bases). V was pared by 7 bases and J by 2 bases, with 19 bases between. Germline CDR1 and CDR2: SGDLS and YYNGEE. The CDR3 contains 15 residues.